The present T cell receptor beta chain was sequenced within a study of blood T cell repertoires in COVID-19. Across the whole study: Whether acute or convalescent, the COVID-19 samples came from the United States, Italy and Spain. Sources were T cells, B-cell-depleted T cells, or PBMCs; the material itself was cDNA or gDNA.

In the original processing: Using reference gene primer amplification, nucleated cell counts were estimated. Repertoires were generated with immunoSEQ multiplex PCR, while TCRdb's copy carries only in-frame clones and drops some. V, J and clone size derive from that table, while D and trimming were established from the DNA sequence. The profile shows 20,000 to 25,000 clones, approximately 90% of them singletons. There are 12 residues in the CDR3. Germline CDR1 reads SGHTA; CDR2 reads FQGNSA. Trimming took 8 bases from V and 6 from J; bases not matched to a gene: 4. Sequences were obtained from peripheral blood. The V and J genes are TRBV7-2 and TRBJ2-1; 7 nucleotides match TRBD2. The receptor comes from a human donor with active COVID-19. The donor label of this sample is uncertain. The CDR3 coding sequence is TGTGCCAGCGGACTAGTCGGCAATGAGCAGTTCTTC. It encodes CASGLVGNEQFF.